Presented here are 19 T cell receptor beta chains from one specimen sequenced in a study of T cell repertoires in cytomegalovirus infection. The antigens for these receptors are not known. Each CDR3 protein is one row after TCRdb ran MiXCR on the reads. Of 150,000 or so distinct CDR3 sequences in the sample, roughly a fifth were seen once. Sequenced here: CD8+ T cells from cultured PBMCs, sampled from culture after CMV antigen stimulation. Receptors originate from a human donor in good health (CMV status not recorded). Some clones in this sample may be carry-over from other donors' samples.

This clonotype has ten or more counts. The V gene is TRBV7-8, the J gene TRBJ2-2; D is unresolved. V lost 1 base to trimming and J lost 3 bases, with 21 bases between them. Germline-derived CDR1 and CDR2 are SGHVS and FQNEAQ. This CDR3 region has 19 residues. CDR3 in amino acids: CASSLEMATAVTYTGELFF. In nucleotides, the CDR3 is TGTGCCAGCAGCTTAGAAATGGCCACGGCTGTAACGTACACCGGGGAGCTGTTTTTT. The full variable domain, in which reference TRBV7-8 and TRBJ2-2 provide the parts outside the CDR3, is GAGVSQSPRYKVAKRGQDVALRCDPISGHVSLFWYQQALGQGPEFLTYFQNEAQLDKSGLPSDRFFAERPEGSVSTLKIQRTQQEDSAVYLCASSLEMATAVTYTGELFFGEGSRLTVL.

This clonotype was seen a handful of times. This chain connects TRBV7-6 to TRBJ2-7; tentatively, D is TRBD1 or TRBD2 (5 bases each). Germline V gene sequence: CDR1 SGHVS, CDR2 FNYEAQ. Trimming stripped 1 base from V and 5 bases from J, with 9 bases between. The CDR3 covers 13 residues. As DNA, the CDR3 is TGTGCCAGCAGCTTAGGGAGAGGGGACGAGCAGTACTTC. Residues: CASSLGRGDEQYF.

This clonotype has a handful of counts. V gene TRBV6-1 combines with J gene TRBJ2-7; possibly TRBD1 or TRBD2 for D (6 bases each). V was clipped by 2 bases and J by 3 bases, with 17 bases between them. The length of the CDR3 is 16 residues. The germline V gene has CDR1 MNHNS and CDR2 SASEGT. CDR3 DNA sequence: TGTGCCAGCAGTGAAATGATGGGGGGCTCCCGCTACGAGCAGTACTTC. Protein: CASSEMMGGSRYEQYF.

This clonotype was seen a few times. The chain joins TRBV5-1 to TRBJ2-7, with D possibly matching TRBD1 (6 bases). V was shortened by 4 bases and J by 7 bases, with 21 bases between the two germline ends. The CDR3 is 15 residues long. Per germline, CDR1 SGHRS and CDR2 YFSETQ. The CDR3 reads CASSGVIRGQGEQYF. CDR3 DNA sequence: TGCGCCAGCAGCGGGGTTATAAGGGGCCAGGGGGAGCAGTACTTC.

The chain is built from TRBV10-3 and TRBJ1-5; D might be TRBD1 (5 bases). V lost 4 bases and J lost 4, with 11 bases in between. This CDR3 is 14 amino acids long. Germline V CDR1 and CDR2: ENHRY, SYGVKD. This CDR3 is CAISAAGSNQPQHF. The CDR3 coding sequence is TGTGCCATCAGTGCTGCAGGGTCGAATCAGCCCCAGCATTTT.

The chain carries TRBV7-6 and TRBJ1-2; possibly TRBD1 for D (6 bases). Looked up from germline, CDR1 is SGHVS and CDR2 is FNYEAQ. V lost 5 bases, J lost 4 bases, and 20 bases lay in between. This CDR3 comprises 16 residues. In DNA, the CDR3 is TGTGCCAGCAGCCCCGAACGGGCAGGGGTTAGCTATGGCTACACCTTC. It is translated as CASSPERAGVSYGYTF. The full variable domain, its missing parts supplied by reference TRBV7-6 and TRBJ1-2, is GAGVSQSPRYKVTKRGQDVALRCDPISGHVSLYWYRQALGQGPEFLTYFNYEAQQDKSGLPNDRFSAERPEGSISTLTIQRTEQRDSAMYRCASSPERAGVSYGYTFGSGTRLTVV.

The chain has TRBV4-1 and TRBJ2-7; the match to TRBD2 covers 9 bases. V lost 4 bases to trimming and J lost 0 bases; unmatched junction nucleotides: 10. CDR3 size: 17 residues. Germline-derived CDR1 and CDR2 are MGHRA and YSYEKL. The CDR3 here is CASSPNIAGVSSYEQYF. The CDR3 DNA sequence: TGCGCCAGCAGCCCGAATATAGCGGGGGTGAGCTCCTACGAGCAGTACTTC.

This clonotype was detected only a few times. The chain is built from TRBV19 and TRBJ1-6, with no clear D. Trimming stripped 6 bases from V and 4 bases from J, with 10 bases between. Germline V CDR1 and CDR2: LNHDA, SQIVND (reference sequence). The CDR3 has 14 amino acids. CDR3 residues: CASRHELYNSPLHF. In DNA form, the CDR3 reads TGTGCCAGTAGACACGAGTTATATAATTCACCCCTCCACTTT.

The V and J genes are TRBV7-2 and TRBJ2-7, with D perhaps matching TRBD1 or TRBD2 (7 bases each). V lost 1 base, J lost 0 bases, and 19 bases lay in between. CDR1 is SGHTA and CDR2 is FQGNSA in the germline V gene. The CDR3 loop spans 18 amino acids. CDR3 region: CASSLDPGTAGISYEQYF. The CDR3 DNA sequence: TGTGCCAGCAGCTTAGACCCCGGGACAGCGGGGATCTCCTACGAGCAGTACTTC.

V gene TRBV6-5 combines with J gene TRBJ1-1, with TRBD1 matching over 10 bases. Germline V gene lookup returns CDR1 MNHEY and CDR2 SVGAGI. This CDR3 has 14 amino acids. J gave up 7 bases and V 6 bases, and 8 bases lay outside the gene matches. CDR3: CASRLGQGGGEAFF. The CDR3 coding sequence is TGTGCCAGCAGACTCGGACAGGGGGGAGGTGAAGCTTTCTTT.

The chain links TRBV7-8 to TRBJ2-1; D may match TRBD1 or TRBD2 (5 bases each). From germline, CDR1 is SGHVS and CDR2 FQNEAQ. The CDR3 covers 16 residues. V was pared by 2 bases and J by 9 bases, with 20 bases between. The CDR3 sequence is CASSLTFGTSHTEQFF. For the CDR3, the DNA is TGTGCCAGCAGCTTAACTTTCGGGACCAGCCACACTGAGCAGTTCTTC.

The V call is TRBV12-3 or TRBV12-4, the J call TRBJ1-6, with D perhaps TRBD1 (6 bases). This CDR3 comprises 14 residues. V gave up 5 bases and J gave up 8 bases, with 13 bases separating them. The CDR3 DNA is TGTGCCAGCAGTCCCGGGACATTCGATTCACCCCTCCACTTT. This codes for CASSPGTFDSPLHF.

V usage is TRBV12-3 or TRBV12-4 and J usage is TRBJ1-2, with 7 bases identical to TRBD1. The CDR3 extends over 13 amino acids. V lost 8 bases to trimming and J lost 3 bases; unmatched junction nucleotides: 6. CDR3 sequence: CASHDREDYGYTF. Here the CDR3 DNA reads TGTGCCAGCCACGACAGGGAGGACTATGGCTACACCTTC.

This clonotype was recorded a few times. V usage is TRBV4-1 and J usage is TRBJ2-1; 7 nucleotides agree with TRBD2. J lost 3 bases, V lost 2 bases, and 10 bases had no gene match. CDR1 MGHRA and CDR2 YSYEKL come from the germline V gene. The length of the CDR3 is 17 residues. The CDR3 sequence: CASSQRIAGEYYNEQFF. As DNA, the CDR3 is TGCGCCAGCAGCCAAAGAATCGCGGGGGAATACTACAATGAGCAGTTCTTC.

This chain uses TRBV5-5 with TRBJ1-1; D is ambiguous. Germline values: CDR1 SGHKS, CDR2 YYEKEE (reference sequence). CDR3 size: 12 residues. Trimming removed 4 bases from V and 1 base from J, with 5 bases in between. CDR3 sequence (DNA): TGTGCCAGCAGCACCCCGAACACTGAAGCTTTCTTT. Amino acids: CASSTPNTEAFF.

CDR3 residues: CASSQNYGAELHF. Here the CDR3 DNA reads TGTGCCAGCAGTCAGAATTACGGGGCCGAGCTCCACTTT. The rearrangement uses TRBV11-3 and TRBJ1-6; TRBD1 might be the D (5 bases). This CDR3 has 13 amino acids. V was clipped by 6 bases and J by 16 bases, with 19 bases between them. CDR1 is SGHNT, CDR2 YENEEA, per germline.

This chain joins TRBV4-2 and TRBJ1-6, with a possible D match to TRBD1 (6 bases). Germline V gives CDR1 LGHNA, CDR2 YNFKEQ. V lost 0 bases and J 4 bases, leaving 16 bases between the germline ends. The CDR3 has 18 amino acids. DNA of the CDR3: TGTGCCAGCAGCCAAGATCAGCGCAGGGGATTTTATAATTCACCCCTCCACTTT. This translates into CASSQDQRRGFYNSPLHF.

This chain connects TRBV28 to TRBJ2-1; 7 nucleotides match TRBD2. This CDR3 contains 18 residues. CDR1 is MDHEN and CDR2 is SYDVKM in the germline V gene. Trimming took 2 bases from V and 7 from J; bases not matched to a gene: 17. The CDR3 reads CASSLLAEIPTFGNEQFF. CDR3 nucleotides: TGTGCCAGCAGTTTACTAGCGGAGATACCAACTTTCGGAAATGAGCAGTTCTTC.

This chain uses TRBV4-1 with TRBJ1-5, with D tentatively TRBD1 (5 bases). The CDR3 is made up of 14 amino acids. Germline CDR1 MGHRA, CDR2 YSYEKL. Trimming took off 1 base at V and 1 base at J, with 5 bases between the two ends. The CDR3 nucleotides are TGCGCCAGCAGCCAAGGGGACAGCAATCAGCCCCAGCATTTT. Translation gives CASSQGDSNQPQHF.